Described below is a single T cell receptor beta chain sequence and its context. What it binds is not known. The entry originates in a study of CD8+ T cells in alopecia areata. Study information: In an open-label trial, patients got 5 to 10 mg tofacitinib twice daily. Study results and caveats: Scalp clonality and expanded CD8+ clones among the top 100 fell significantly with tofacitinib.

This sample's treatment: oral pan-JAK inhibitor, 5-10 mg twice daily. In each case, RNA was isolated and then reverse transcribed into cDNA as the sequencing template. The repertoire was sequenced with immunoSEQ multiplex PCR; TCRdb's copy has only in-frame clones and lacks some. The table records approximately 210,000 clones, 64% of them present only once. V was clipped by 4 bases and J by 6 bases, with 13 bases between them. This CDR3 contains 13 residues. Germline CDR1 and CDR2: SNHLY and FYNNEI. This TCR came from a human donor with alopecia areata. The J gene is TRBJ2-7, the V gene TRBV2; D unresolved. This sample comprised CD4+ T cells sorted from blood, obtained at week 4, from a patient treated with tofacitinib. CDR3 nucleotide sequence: TGTGCCAGCAGTGCAACCGGAGCAGGCGAGCAGTACTTC. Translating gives CASSATGAGEQYF.